The present TCR beta chain was sequenced within a study of T-cell reconstitution after alpha-beta-depleted transplantation in children. Study outcomes and limitations: After one year, T-cell counts and TCRbeta diversity mostly came from new T cells.

A library of TCRbeta sequences, prepared with unique molecular identifiers, was generated. TCRdb fed the PCR reads into MiXCR, producing one record per CDR3 protein. In the table there are around 580,000 distinct CDR3 sequences, 23% of which are singletons. This CDR3 comprises 14 residues. The V gene end was trimmed by 4 bases and the J gene end by 2 bases; junction bases not matched to a gene: 5. Germline V CDR1 and CDR2: SGHDN, FVKESK. To note about this clonotype: Its cognate antigen is unknown.

The origin of this receptor is a boy under two years old who had a stem cell transplant for acute myeloid leukemia, so the T cells may come from the graft donor. This chain connects TRBV14 to TRBJ2-7; TRBD2 matches 7 bases. The specimen comprised PBMCs, mostly from graft donor cells, sampled 360 days after TCRalphabeta/CD19-depleted stem cell transplant. The CDR3 protein is CASSLGGGTYEQYF. In DNA form, the CDR3 reads TGTGCCAGCAGCCTTGGCGGGGGAACCTACGAGCAGTACTTC.